This T cell receptor (beta chain) was documented in a study of T cells after posttransplantation cyclophosphamide. Libraries were prepared by immunoSEQ multiplex PCR; TCRdb keeps only in-frame clonotypes and omits some of them. The top ten clones hold less than 0.25% of a sample with approximately 30,000 clones, about nine tenths of them seen once. Germline CDR1 reads LGHNA; CDR2 reads YNFKEQ. The CDR3 is 16 residues long. Trimming took 1 base from V and 8 from J; bases not matched to a gene: 13. The naive gate required viable CD3+CD4+ or CD3+CD8+ cells with CCR7+CD45RA+CD45RO-CD95-CD27+CD28+ phenotype. Comment on this clone: Its cognate antigen is unknown.

Study results and limitations: TRB overlap between skin or GI tissue T cells and blood was limited.

Sequenced sample: naive CD4+ T cells sorted from PBMCs. This chain connects TRBV4-2 to TRBJ1-2, with 7 bases lining up with TRBD1. The receptor comes from a woman aged 60-75 years in good health, CMV-negative, and a related stem cell transplant donor. CDR3: CASSQATGLLSGGYTF. DNA for the CDR3: TGTGCCAGCAGCCAAGCGACAGGGCTCTTGTCGGGAGGCTACACCTTC.